A single sample gave rise to the 4 T cell receptor beta chains below, sequenced in a study of blood T cell repertoires in COVID-19. Sequencing used immunoSEQ multiplex PCR; TCRdb keeps in-frame clones, though not all of them. Among about 150,000 clones listed, roughly 84% were seen once. Sequenced: peripheral blood. The receptors originated from a woman older than 75 with active or convalescent COVID-19.

This chain joins TRBV28 and TRBJ1-2; 11 bases align to TRBD1. The J segment lost 1 base and the V segment lost 3 bases, leaving 10 bases of the junction unmatched. The CDR3 runs 18 residues. The germline V gene encodes CDR1 MDHEN and CDR2 SYDVKM. CDR3 sequence reads: CASSLEEDRGRFNYGYTF. The CDR3 coding sequence is TGTGCCAGCAGTTTGGAGGAGGACAGGGGGCGTTTTAACTATGGCTACACCTTC.

This clone was found a few times. V gene TRBV5-1 combines with J gene TRBJ1-1; D remains ambiguous. CDR3 length equals 15 residues. Germline V CDR1 and CDR2: SGHRS, YFSETQ. The V gene lost 0 bases and the J gene lost 0 bases, with 9 bases spanning the gap. CDR3 sequence reads: CASSLDSGMNTEAFF. CDR3 nucleotides: TGCGCCAGCAGCTTGGACAGCGGGATGAACACTGAAGCTTTCTTT.

The chain combines TRBV7-3 with TRBJ2-5; 8 nucleotides align to TRBD1. Germline assignment: CDR1 SGHTA and CDR2 FQGTGA. V lost 5 bases to trimming and J lost 2 bases; unmatched junction nucleotides: 4. This CDR3 is 14 amino acids long. The CDR3 is CASSPGQAQETQYF. The CDR3 region has the DNA TGTGCCAGCAGCCCGGGACAGGCTCAAGAGACCCAGTACTTC.

The rearrangement uses TRBV19 and TRBJ2-3; D not certain. CDR1 and CDR2 from the germline V gene are LNHDA and SQIVND (reference sequence). CDR3 length: 15 amino acids. Trimming took off 3 bases at V and 0 bases at J, with 10 bases between the two ends. The CDR3 bases are TGTGCCAGTAGTATTGGGCCCCGTAGCACAGATACGCAGTATTTT. Translation: CASSIGPRSTDTQYF.